The source of this TCR beta chain is a study of blood T cell repertoires in COVID-19. Study in general: Samples came from the United States, Italy and Spain, spanning acute and convalescent COVID-19. Sample material is recorded as cDNA or gDNA derived from T cells, B-cell-depleted T cells, or PBMCs.

Authors' analysis steps: Amplification of reference gene primers was used by the study to estimate nucleated cell counts. TCRdb's copy holds only in-frame clones and misses some; the assay was immunoSEQ multiplex PCR. V, J and clone size were drawn from that table, and D and trimming were deduced from the DNA. The sample shows 200,000 or so clones, about 82% of them seen only once. This clone was detected only once. Germline-derived CDR1 and CDR2 are SGHTS and YDEGEE. This CDR3 comprises 18 residues. The V and J ends lost 3 bases and 3 bases, in that order; junction bases with no gene match: 14. Material: peripheral blood. The genes are TRBV5-8 and TRBJ1-3, with 8 nucleotides matching TRBD1. The sequence was obtained from a woman in her 30s with acute or convalescent COVID-19. This CDR3 reads CASSYFTGTGNHGNTIYF. The CDR3 DNA reads as TGTGCCAGCAGCTATTTCACCGGGACAGGAAACCATGGAAACACCATATATTTT.